The 13 T cell receptor beta chains below come from one sample, sequenced in a study of shared clonotypes between healthy human individuals. TCRdb keeps only in-frame clones here, not all; method: immunoSEQ multiplex PCR. Of 530,000 or so clones listed, over 60% are singletons. The source material was PBMCs. Receptors were obtained from a woman between 40 and 55 years old in good health. Some clones in this sample may be carry-over from other donors' samples.

This clone showed up just once. This sequence joins TRBV5-4 and TRBJ1-1; 9 nucleotides match TRBD1. Per germline, CDR1 SGHNT and CDR2 YYREEE (reference sequence). CDR3 length: 15 amino acids. Unmatched junction bases numbered 9, after V lost 4 bases and J lost 5 bases. For the CDR3, the DNA is TGTGCCAGCAGCACCTTAGACAGGGGGGGGACTGAAGCTTTCTTT. Amino acid sequence: CASSTLDRGGTEAFF.

This rearrangement joins TRBV6-1 to TRBJ2-7; no clear D. V was trimmed by 9 bases and J by 0 bases, leaving 9 bases between them. This CDR3 has 12 residues. CDR1 is MNHNS and CDR2 is SASEGT in the germline V gene. This chain's CDR3 is CASAQSSYEQYF. DNA of the CDR3: TGTGCCAGTGCACAGAGCTCCTACGAGCAGTACTTC.

This clone was seen more than once but under ten times. The chain links TRBV18 to TRBJ1-1; D uncertain. The CDR3 runs 15 residues. Germline V CDR1 and CDR2: KGHSH, LQKENI. Trimming took 3 bases from V and 10 from J, leaving 21 bases between them. CDR3 sequence: CASSPVMSKGLGAFF. CDR3 nucleotides: TGTGCCAGCTCACCGGTTATGTCAAAGGGCTTGGGAGCTTTCTTT.

This clone was observed a handful of times. The same CDR3 also results from other DNA sequences found in this sample. The V gene is TRBV19, the J gene TRBJ2-1; D possibly corresponds to TRBD2 (6 bases). The CDR3 contains 13 residues. V gave up 6 bases and J gave up 0 bases, with 6 bases separating them. CDR1 and CDR2 from the germline V gene are LNHDA and SQIVND (reference sequence). The CDR3 protein is CASSGSSYNEQFF. The CDR3 nucleotides are TGTGCCAGTAGCGGGAGCTCCTACAATGAGCAGTTCTTC.

Many counts were recorded for this clone. The rearrangement uses TRBV5-6 and TRBJ1-2, with D perhaps TRBD1 (5 bases). Germline V gene data show CDR1 as SGHDT and CDR2 as YYEEEE. With 4 bases removed from V and 4 bases from J, the gap between germline ends came to 11 bases. CDR3 length: 13 residues. The CDR3 reads CASSPRQIYGYTF. The CDR3 DNA is TGTGCCAGCAGCCCGCGACAGATCTATGGCTACACCTTC.

The chain uses TRBV5-4 and TRBJ1-1; D call uncertain. CDR1 is SGHNT and CDR2 is YYREEE in the germline V gene (reference sequence). The V and J ends lost 4 bases and 4 bases respectively, with 11 bases between them. The CDR3 sequence is 13 residues long. The CDR3: CASSPDPRTEAFF. As DNA, the CDR3 is TGTGCCAGCAGCCCCGACCCCCGCACTGAAGCTTTCTTT. Combining the CDR3 with reference TRBV5-4 and TRBJ1-1 gives the whole variable domain ETGVTQSPTHLIKTRGQQVTLRCSSQSGHNTVSWYQQALGQGPQFIFQYYREEENGRGNFPPRFSGLQFPNYSSELNVNALELDDSALYLCASSPDPRTEAFFGQGTRLTVV.

This chain uses TRBV27 with TRBJ2-3; TRBD2 agrees at 14 bases. The CDR3 runs 15 residues. V dropped 5 bases and J dropped 5; count of bases not matched to a gene: 3. Germline CDR1 is MNHEY and CDR2 is SMNVEV (reference sequence). The DNA for the CDR3 is TGTGCCAGCAGTCAAGGGACTAGCGGGAGAGATACGCAGTATTTT. As protein: CASSQGTSGRDTQYF.

The rearrangement uses TRBV7-2 and TRBJ1-5; D uncertain. V gave up 1 base and J gave up 8 bases, with 9 bases separating them. Germline assignment: CDR1 SGHTA and CDR2 FQGNSA. The CDR3 totals 13 residues. The CDR3 bases are TGTGCCAGCAGCTTAGTTGCAGCCGAGCCCCAGCATTTT. Translating gives CASSLVAAEPQHF. The variable domain in full, completed from reference TRBV7-2 and TRBJ1-5, reads GAGVSQSPSNKVTEKGKDVELRCDPISGHTALYWYRQSLGQGLEFLIYFQGNSAPDKSGLPSDRFSAERTGGSVSTLTIQRTQQEDSAVYLCASSLVAAEPQHFGDGTRLSIL.

The chain uses TRBV11-2 and TRBJ2-1; D might be TRBD2 (5 bases). The V end was cut by 5 bases, the J end by 2 bases, with 13 bases between. Germline V gene sequence: CDR1 SGHAT, CDR2 FQNNGV. The CDR3 has 15 residues. This CDR3 is CASSLRGITYNEQFF. The CDR3 DNA follows: TGTGCCAGCAGCCTGAGAGGGATTACCTACAATGAGCAGTTCTTC. Using reference TRBV11-2 and TRBJ2-1 for the parts outside the CDR3, the full variable domain is EAGVAQSPRYKIIEKRQSVAFWCNPISGHATLYWYQQILGQGPKLLIQFQNNGVVDDSQLPKDRFSAERLKGVDSTLKIQPAKLEDSAVYLCASSLRGITYNEQFFGPGTRLTVL.

The chain joins TRBV11-3 to TRBJ1-1; perhaps TRBD1 as D (5 bases). The germline V gene encodes CDR1 SGHNT and CDR2 YENEEA. V lost 1 base to trimming and J lost 6 bases, with 9 bases between them. This CDR3 is built from 13 residues. The CDR3 is CASSLGLGAEAFF. The CDR3 nucleotides are TGTGCCAGCAGCTTAGGTTTGGGGGCTGAAGCTTTCTTT.

This clone has a handful of counts. The J gene is TRBJ2-2, the V gene TRBV7-2, with 11 bases fitting TRBD2. Trimming removed 5 bases from V and 4 bases from J; junction bases left unmatched: 15. Germline V lookup: CDR1 SGHTA, CDR2 FQGNSA. This CDR3 has 19 residues. The CDR3 DNA is TGTGCCAGCAGCCCACGACTAGCGGGGAACCGCGGGGGCACCGGGGAGCTGTTTTTT. It specifies CASSPRLAGNRGGTGELFF.

The chain employs TRBV5-1 and TRBJ1-5; D unresolved. The V end lost 0 bases, the J end lost 1 base, and 8 bases lay between the germline ends. Per the germline V gene, CDR1 is SGHRS and CDR2 is YFSETQ. The length of the CDR3 is 15 residues. Here the CDR3 DNA reads TGCGCCAGCAGCTTGGGCAGCGGGAGCAATCAGCCCCAGCATTTT. This encodes CASSLGSGSNQPQHF.

The chain couples TRBV5-4 to TRBJ2-1; D unclear. Trimming pared 4 bases from V and 5 bases from J, leaving 16 bases between. Germline-derived CDR1 and CDR2 are SGHNT and YYREEE (reference sequence). The CDR3 runs 15 residues. The CDR3 protein is CASSQDGNSHNEQFF. DNA for the CDR3: TGTGCCAGCAGCCAAGATGGGAATAGCCACAATGAGCAGTTCTTC.